These 10 T cell receptor beta chains originate from one sample sequenced in a study of shared clonotypes between healthy human individuals. Profiled with immunoSEQ multiplex PCR; TCRdb holds only in-frame clones, not every one. The sample lists around 2.3 million clones; almost 96% were seen once. Sequencing input: naive CD4+ T cells sorted from blood. The subset denotes: CD45RA+ positively selected. All receptors derive from a man between 18 and 29 years old in good health.

CDR3 sequence reads: CASRVGTAYEQYF. The CDR3 nucleotides are TGTGCCAGCAGGGTCGGGACAGCCTACGAGCAGTACTTC. The chain couples TRBV2 to TRBJ2-7, with 7 bases identical to TRBD1. Germline V CDR1 and CDR2: SNHLY, FYNNEI. Trimming took 6 bases from V and 2 from J; bases not matched to a gene: 4. The CDR3 extends over 13 amino acids.

This clone was recorded only once. The rearrangement joins TRBV6-1 to TRBJ2-1; D unresolved. Trimming stripped 2 bases from V and 13 bases from J, with 12 bases between. CDR3 size: 12 residues. Germline lookup yields CDR1 MNHNS and CDR2 SASEGT. The CDR3 coding sequence is TGTGCCAGCAGTGAACTGGCCCCTCTTCAGTTCTTC. This sequence encodes CASSELAPLQFF.

This clone came up once. This chain joins TRBV28 and TRBJ2-1, with 13 positions matching TRBD2. Trimming cost V 7 bases and J 9 bases; bases outside gene matches: 6. Germline V gene lookup returns CDR1 MDHEN and CDR2 SYDVKM. The CDR3 has 14 residues. CDR3 DNA: TGTGCCAGCATCGGGACTAGCGGGAAGCGTGAGCAGTTCTTC. It translates to CASIGTSGKREQFF.

This chain connects TRBV10-3 to TRBJ2-7; maybe TRBD2 (6 bases). The CDR3 is made up of 16 amino acids. CDR1 is ENHRY and CDR2 is SYGVKD in the germline V gene. With 2 bases removed from V and 0 bases from J, the gap between germline ends came to 14 bases. CDR3 protein: CAISEMTRTTSYEQYF. CDR3 DNA sequence: TGTGCCATCAGTGAGATGACCAGGACTACCTCCTACGAGCAGTACTTC.

This rearrangement joins TRBV27 to TRBJ1-2, with D unresolved. With 5 bases removed from V and 4 bases from J, the gap between germline ends came to 14 bases. Germline CDR1 MNHEY, CDR2 SMNVEV (reference sequence). This CDR3 contains 14 residues. The CDR3 nucleotides are TGTGCCAGCAGTCCCCTCGGAGGGAGCTATGGCTACACCTTC. Translating gives CASSPLGGSYGYTF.

This rearrangement joins TRBV6-5 to TRBJ2-1, with a possible D match to TRBD2 (6 bases). There are 15 residues in the CDR3. V shed 7 bases and J shed 0 bases, with 13 bases lying between them. The germline gives CDR1 MNHEY, CDR2 SVGAGI. The CDR3 DNA is TGTGCCAGCACGCGGGGACTCAGCTCCTACAATGAGCAGTTCTTC. Protein product: CASTRGLSSYNEQFF.

The chain recombines TRBV4-3 with TRBJ1-2, with D possibly being TRBD1 (6 bases). Looked up from germline, CDR1 is LGHNA and CDR2 is YSLEER. V was shortened by 0 bases and J by 11 bases, with 16 bases between the two germline ends. This CDR3 spans 14 amino acids. The CDR3 coding sequence is TGCGCCAGCAGCCAAGATGGGGGCAGGTCCCCTTACACCTTC. It encodes CASSQDGGRSPYTF.

V and J are TRBV10-1 and TRBJ2-3, with D maybe TRBD2 (6 bases). The CDR3 is made up of 14 amino acids. The V end lost 3 bases, the J end lost 6 bases, and 13 bases lay between the germline ends. Germline values: CDR1 WNHNN, CDR2 SYGVQD (reference sequence). CDR3 nucleotides: TGCGCCAGCAGTGATGGGGGGACCCCGGATACGCAGTATTTT. Amino acids: CASSDGGTPDTQYF.

This clone was seen once. This CDR3 is CASSLAPTSTYEQYF. DNA for the CDR3: TGTGCCAGCAGCTTGGCCCCGACTTCAACCTACGAGCAGTACTTC. The gene calls are TRBV5-5 and TRBJ2-7; D call uncertain. This CDR3 spans 15 amino acids. Between the trimmed V and J ends, which lost 0 bases and 2 bases, there was a span of 12 bases. Germline CDR1 reads SGHKS; CDR2 reads YYEKEE (reference sequence). Based on the CDR3 plus reference TRBV5-5 and TRBJ2-7, the full variable domain is DAGVTQSPTHLIKTRGQQVTLRCSPISGHKSVSWYQQVLGQGPQFIFQYYEKEERGRGNFPDRFSARQFPNYSSELNVNALLLGDSALYLCASSLAPTSTYEQYFGPGTRLTVT.

This clone was seen once. This chain connects TRBV7-9 to TRBJ2-5; TRBD1 agrees at 9 bases. The CDR3 runs 17 residues. Germline V gives CDR1 SEHNR, CDR2 FQNEAQ (reference sequence). V was clipped by 5 bases and J by 4 bases; unmatched bases: 14. The CDR3 DNA follows: TGTGCCAGCAGCGCCCTAGGGGGGACAGGGCGTTTAGAGACCCAGTACTTC. This encodes CASSALGGTGRLETQYF.